This T cell receptor (beta chain) was documented in a study of cytomegalovirus exposure and HLA in healthy donors. About the research overall: Genetic ancestry analysis placed under 90% of the 300 to 400 donors that were genotyped in the Caucasian-associated cluster. Study outcomes and limitations: In a later analysis, most CMV-associated TCR beta chains appeared HLA-restricted. Highly shared sequence variants in one cluster were likely a sequencing artifact.

J lost 4 bases, V lost 4 bases, and 10 bases had no gene match. The CDR3 covers 16 residues. CDR1 is SGHDT and CDR2 is YYEEEE in the germline V gene. Primers for the PCR totalled 60 Vbeta and 13 Jbeta. The table came from immunoSEQ multiplex PCR; TCRdb's copy has only in-frame clones and leaves some out. The table records 90,000 to 150,000 clones, under 90% of them present only once. Points on this clone: Its antigen remains unknown.

The specimen was PBMCs. This chain joins TRBV5-6 and TRBJ1-2; TRBD1 matches at 10 bases. The TCR originated in a woman between 35 and 50 years old in good health and CMV-seronegative. The CDR3 DNA follows: TGTGCCAGCAGCACCCGGACAGGGGGTGTATCCTATGGCTACACCTTC. It encodes CASSTRTGGVSYGYTF. Filled out from reference TRBV5-6 and TRBJ1-2, the complete variable domain reads DAGVTQSPTHLIKTRGQQVTLRCSPKSGHDTVSWYQQALGQGPQFIFQYYEEEERQRGNFPDRFSGHQFPNYSSELNVNALLLGDSALYLCASSTRTGGVSYGYTFGSGTRLTVV.